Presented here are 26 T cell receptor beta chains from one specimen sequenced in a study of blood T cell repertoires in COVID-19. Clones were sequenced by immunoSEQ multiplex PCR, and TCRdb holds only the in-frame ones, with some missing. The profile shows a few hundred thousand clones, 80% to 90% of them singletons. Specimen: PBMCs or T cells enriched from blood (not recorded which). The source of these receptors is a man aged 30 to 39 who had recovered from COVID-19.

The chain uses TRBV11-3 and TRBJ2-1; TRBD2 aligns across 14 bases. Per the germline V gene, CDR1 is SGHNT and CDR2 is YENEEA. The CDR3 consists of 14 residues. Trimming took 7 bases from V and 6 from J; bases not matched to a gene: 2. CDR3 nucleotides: TGTGCCAGCATGGGACTAGCGGGAGCCAATGAGCAGTTCTTC. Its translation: CASMGLAGANEQFF.

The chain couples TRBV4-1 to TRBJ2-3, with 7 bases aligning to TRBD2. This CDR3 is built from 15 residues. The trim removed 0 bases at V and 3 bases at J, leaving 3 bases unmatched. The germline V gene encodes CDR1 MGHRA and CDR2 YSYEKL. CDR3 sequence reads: CASSQEGGGTDTQYF. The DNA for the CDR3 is TGCGCCAGCAGCCAAGAGGGGGGGGGAACAGATACGCAGTATTTT.

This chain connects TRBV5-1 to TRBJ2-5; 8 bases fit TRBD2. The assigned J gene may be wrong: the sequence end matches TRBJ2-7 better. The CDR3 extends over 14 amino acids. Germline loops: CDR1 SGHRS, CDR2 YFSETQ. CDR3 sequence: CASSQVSGDYEQYF. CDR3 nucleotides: TGCGCCAGCAGCCAAGTTAGCGGGGACTACGAGCAGTACTTC.

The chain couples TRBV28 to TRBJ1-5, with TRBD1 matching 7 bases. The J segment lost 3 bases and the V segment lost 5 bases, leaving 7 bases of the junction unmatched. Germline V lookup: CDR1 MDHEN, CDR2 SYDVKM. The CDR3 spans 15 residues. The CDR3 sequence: CASSVTGVANQPQHF. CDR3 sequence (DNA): TGTGCCAGCAGTGTCACAGGGGTGGCCAATCAGCCCCAGCATTTT.

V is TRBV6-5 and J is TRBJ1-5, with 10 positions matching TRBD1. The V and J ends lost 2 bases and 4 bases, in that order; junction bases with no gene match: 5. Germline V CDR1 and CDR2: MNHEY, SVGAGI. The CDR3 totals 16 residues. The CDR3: CASSYETGGWNQPQHF. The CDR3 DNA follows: TGTGCCAGCAGTTACGAGACAGGGGGCTGGAATCAGCCCCAGCATTTT.

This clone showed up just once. CDR3 protein: CASSFQRGYQETQYF. Here the CDR3 DNA reads TGTGCCAGCAGTTTCCAGCGGGGGTACCAAGAGACCCAGTACTTC. The chain joins TRBV27 to TRBJ2-5, with 8 bases aligning to TRBD2. Trimming cost V 3 bases and J 0 bases; bases outside gene matches: 3. Germline loops: CDR1 MNHEY, CDR2 SMNVEV (reference sequence). The length of the CDR3 is 15 residues.

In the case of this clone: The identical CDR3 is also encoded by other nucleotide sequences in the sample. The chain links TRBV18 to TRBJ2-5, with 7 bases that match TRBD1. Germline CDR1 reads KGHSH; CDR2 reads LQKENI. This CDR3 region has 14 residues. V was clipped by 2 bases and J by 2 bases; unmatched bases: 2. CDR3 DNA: TGTGCCAGCTCACCAGCAGGGGGACAAGAGACCCAGTACTTC. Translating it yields CASSPAGGQETQYF.

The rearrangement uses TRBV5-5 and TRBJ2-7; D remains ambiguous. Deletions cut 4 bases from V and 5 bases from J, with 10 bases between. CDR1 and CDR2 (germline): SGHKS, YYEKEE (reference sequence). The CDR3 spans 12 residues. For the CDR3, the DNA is TGTGCCAGCAGCCGTTTAGTGAACGAGCAGTACTTC. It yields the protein CASSRLVNEQYF.

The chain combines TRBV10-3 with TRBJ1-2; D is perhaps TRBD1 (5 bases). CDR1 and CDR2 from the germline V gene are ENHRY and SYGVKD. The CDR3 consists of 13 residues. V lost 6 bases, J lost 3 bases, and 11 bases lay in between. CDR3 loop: CAIRAQADYGYTF. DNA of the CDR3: TGTGCCATCAGAGCACAGGCCGACTATGGCTACACCTTC.

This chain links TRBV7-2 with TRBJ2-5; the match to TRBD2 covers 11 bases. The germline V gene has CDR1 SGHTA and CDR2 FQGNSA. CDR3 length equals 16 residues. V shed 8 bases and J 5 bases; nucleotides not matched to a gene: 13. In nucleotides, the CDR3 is TGTGCCAGCCGCAAGACCGGGACTAGCGGTAGGGAGACCCAGTACTTC. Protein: CASRKTGTSGRETQYF.

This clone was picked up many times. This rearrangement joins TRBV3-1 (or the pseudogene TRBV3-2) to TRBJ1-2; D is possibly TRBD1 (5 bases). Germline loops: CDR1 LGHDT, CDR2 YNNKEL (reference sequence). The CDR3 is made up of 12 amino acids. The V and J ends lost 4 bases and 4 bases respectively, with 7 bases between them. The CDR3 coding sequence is TGTGCCAGCAGCCGCGACAGCTATGGCTACACCTTC. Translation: CASSRDSYGYTF.

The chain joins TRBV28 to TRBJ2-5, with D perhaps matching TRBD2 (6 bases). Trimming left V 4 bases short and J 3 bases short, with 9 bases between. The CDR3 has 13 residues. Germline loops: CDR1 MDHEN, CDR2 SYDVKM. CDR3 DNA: TGTGCCAGCAGTTCCGGGGGAAAAGAGACCCAGTACTTC. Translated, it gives CASSSGGKETQYF.

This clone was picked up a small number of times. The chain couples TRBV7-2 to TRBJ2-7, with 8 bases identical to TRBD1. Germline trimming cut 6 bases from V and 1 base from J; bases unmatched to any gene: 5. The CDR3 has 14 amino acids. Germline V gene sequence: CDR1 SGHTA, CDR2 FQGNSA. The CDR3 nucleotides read TGTGCCAGCAGTCTCAGACAGGGGTCCTACGAGCAGTACTTC. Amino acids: CASSLRQGSYEQYF. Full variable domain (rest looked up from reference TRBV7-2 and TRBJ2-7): GAGVSQSPSNKVTEKGKDVELRCDPISGHTALYWYRQSLGQGLEFLIYFQGNSAPDKSGLPSDRFSAERTGGSVSTLTIQRTQQEDSAVYLCASSLRQGSYEQYFGPGTRLTVT.

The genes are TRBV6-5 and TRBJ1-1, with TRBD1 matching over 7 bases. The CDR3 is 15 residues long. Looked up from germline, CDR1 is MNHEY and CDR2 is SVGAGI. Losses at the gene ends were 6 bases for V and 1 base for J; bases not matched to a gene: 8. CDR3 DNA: TGTGCCAGCAGGGACAGGTCGGGGGCGAACACTGAAGCTTTCTTT. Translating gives CASRDRSGANTEAFF.

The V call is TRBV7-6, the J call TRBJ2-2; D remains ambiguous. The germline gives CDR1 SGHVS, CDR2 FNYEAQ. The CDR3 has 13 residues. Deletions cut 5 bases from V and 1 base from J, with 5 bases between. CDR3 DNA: TGTGCCAGCAGCCAGGTGAACACCGGGGAGCTGTTTTTT. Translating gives CASSQVNTGELFF.

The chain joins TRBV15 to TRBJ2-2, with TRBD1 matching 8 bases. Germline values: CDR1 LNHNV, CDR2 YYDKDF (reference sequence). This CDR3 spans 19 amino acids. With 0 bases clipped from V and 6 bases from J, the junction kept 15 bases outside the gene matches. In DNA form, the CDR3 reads TGTGCCACCAGCAGAGATTTGTATTCCGGACAGGGTATCGCCGGGGAGCTGTTTTTT. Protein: CATSRDLYSGQGIAGELFF. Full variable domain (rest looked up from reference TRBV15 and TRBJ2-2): DAMVIQNPRYQVTQFGKPVTLSCSQTLNHNVMYWYQQKSSQAPKLLFHYYDKDFNNEADTPDNFQSRRPNTSFCFLDIRSPGLGDTAMYLCATSRDLYSGQGIAGELFFGEGSRLTVL.

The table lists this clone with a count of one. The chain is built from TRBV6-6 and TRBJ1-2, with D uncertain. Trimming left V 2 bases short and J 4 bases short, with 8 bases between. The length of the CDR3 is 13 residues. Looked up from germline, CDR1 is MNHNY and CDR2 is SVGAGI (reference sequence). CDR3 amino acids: CASSYEGSYGYTF. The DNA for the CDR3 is TGTGCCAGCAGTTACGAGGGTTCCTATGGCTACACCTTC.

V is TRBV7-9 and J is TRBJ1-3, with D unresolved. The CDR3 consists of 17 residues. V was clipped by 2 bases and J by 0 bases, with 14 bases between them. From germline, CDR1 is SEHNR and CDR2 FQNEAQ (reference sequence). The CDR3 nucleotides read TGTGCCAGCAGCTTAACCCGAGACACATACTCTGGAAACACCATATATTTT. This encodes CASSLTRDTYSGNTIYF.

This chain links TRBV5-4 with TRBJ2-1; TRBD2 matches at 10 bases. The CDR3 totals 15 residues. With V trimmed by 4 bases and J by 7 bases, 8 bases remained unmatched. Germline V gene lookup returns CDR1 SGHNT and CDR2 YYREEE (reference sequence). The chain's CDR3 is CASSLPAGGPNEQFF. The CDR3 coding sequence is TGTGCCAGCAGCCTTCCAGCGGGGGGGCCTAATGAGCAGTTCTTC.

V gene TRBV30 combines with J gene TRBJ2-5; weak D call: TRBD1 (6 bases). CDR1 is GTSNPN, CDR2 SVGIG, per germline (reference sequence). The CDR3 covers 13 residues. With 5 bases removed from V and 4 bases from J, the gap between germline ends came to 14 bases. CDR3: CAWGRGWGETQYF. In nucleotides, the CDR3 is TGTGCCTGGGGAAGGGGGTGGGGAGAGACCCAGTACTTC. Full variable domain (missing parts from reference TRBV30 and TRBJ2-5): SQTIHQWPATLVQPVGSPLSLECTVEGTSNPNLYWYRQAAGRGLQLLFYSVGIGQISSEVPQNLSASRPQDRQFILSSKKLLLSDSGFYLCAWGRGWGETQYFGPGTRLLVL.

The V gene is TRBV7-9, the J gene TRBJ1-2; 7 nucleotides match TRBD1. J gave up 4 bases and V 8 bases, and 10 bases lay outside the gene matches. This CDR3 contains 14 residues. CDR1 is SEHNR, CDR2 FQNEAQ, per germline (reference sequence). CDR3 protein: CASSDTGEIYGYTF. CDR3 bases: TGTGCCAGCTCGGATACAGGGGAAATCTATGGCTACACCTTC.

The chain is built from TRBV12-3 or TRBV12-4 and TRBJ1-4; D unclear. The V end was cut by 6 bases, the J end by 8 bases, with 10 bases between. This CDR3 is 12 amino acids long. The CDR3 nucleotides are TGTGCCAGCAGCGGGCCGGGGGAAAAACTGTTTTTT. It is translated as CASSGPGEKLFF.

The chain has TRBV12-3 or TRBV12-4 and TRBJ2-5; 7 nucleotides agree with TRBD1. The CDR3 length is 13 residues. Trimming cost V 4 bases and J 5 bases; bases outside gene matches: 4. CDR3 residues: CASSSTGWETQYF. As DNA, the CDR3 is TGTGCCAGCAGTTCGACAGGGTGGGAGACCCAGTACTTC.

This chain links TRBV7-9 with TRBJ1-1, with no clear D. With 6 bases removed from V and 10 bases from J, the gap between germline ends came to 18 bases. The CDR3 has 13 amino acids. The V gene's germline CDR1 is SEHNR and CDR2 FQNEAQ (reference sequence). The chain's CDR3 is CASSSQAGEGAFF. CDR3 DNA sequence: TGTGCCAGCAGTTCCCAGGCGGGTGAAGGAGCTTTCTTT.

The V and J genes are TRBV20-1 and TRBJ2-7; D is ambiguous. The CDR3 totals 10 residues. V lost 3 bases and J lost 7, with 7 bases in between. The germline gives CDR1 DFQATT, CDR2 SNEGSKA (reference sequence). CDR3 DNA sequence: TGCAGTGCTAGTGACGCGGAGCAGTACTTC. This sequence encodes CSASDAEQYF.

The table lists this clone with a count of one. The CDR3 loop is CASSLLVGGQGADTQYF. CDR3 coding DNA: TGTGCCAGCAGTTTATTGGTGGGTGGACAGGGAGCAGATACGCAGTATTTT. V and J are TRBV27 and TRBJ2-3; 8 nucleotides align to TRBD1. V shed 1 base, J shed 4 bases, and the junction held 10 bases outside the gene matches. This CDR3 comprises 17 residues. The germline CDR1 and CDR2 sequences are MNHEY and SMNVEV (reference sequence).